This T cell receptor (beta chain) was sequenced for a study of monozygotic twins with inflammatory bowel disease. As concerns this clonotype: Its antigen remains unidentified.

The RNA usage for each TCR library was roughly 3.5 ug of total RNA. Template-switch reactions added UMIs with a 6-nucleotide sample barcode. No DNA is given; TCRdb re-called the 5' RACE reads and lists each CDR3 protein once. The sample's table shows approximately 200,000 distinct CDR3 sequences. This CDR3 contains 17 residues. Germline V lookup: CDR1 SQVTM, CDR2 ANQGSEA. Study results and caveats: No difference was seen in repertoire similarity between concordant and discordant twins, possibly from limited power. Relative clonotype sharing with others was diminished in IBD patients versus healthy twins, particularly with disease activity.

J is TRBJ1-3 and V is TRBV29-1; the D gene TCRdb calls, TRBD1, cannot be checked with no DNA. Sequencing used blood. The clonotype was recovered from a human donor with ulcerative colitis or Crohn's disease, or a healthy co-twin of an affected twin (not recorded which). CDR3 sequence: CSVRSPGEGTSGNTIYF.